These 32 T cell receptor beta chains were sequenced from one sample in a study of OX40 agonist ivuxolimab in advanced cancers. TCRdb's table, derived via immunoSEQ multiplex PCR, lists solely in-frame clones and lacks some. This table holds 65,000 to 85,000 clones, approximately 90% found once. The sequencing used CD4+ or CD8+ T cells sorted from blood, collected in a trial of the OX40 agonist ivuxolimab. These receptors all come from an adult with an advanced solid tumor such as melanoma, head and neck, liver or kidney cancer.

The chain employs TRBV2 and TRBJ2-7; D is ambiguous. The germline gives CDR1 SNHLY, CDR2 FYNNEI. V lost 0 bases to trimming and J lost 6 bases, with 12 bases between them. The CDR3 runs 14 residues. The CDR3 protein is CASSEALVSSEQYF. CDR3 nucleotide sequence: TGTGCCAGCAGTGAAGCTCTAGTATCCAGCGAGCAGTACTTC.

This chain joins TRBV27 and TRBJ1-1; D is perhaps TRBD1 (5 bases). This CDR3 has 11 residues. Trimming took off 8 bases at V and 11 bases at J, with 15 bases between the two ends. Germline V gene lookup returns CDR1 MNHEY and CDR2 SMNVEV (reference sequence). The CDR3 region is CASFFGAWAFF. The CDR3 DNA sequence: TGTGCCAGCTTTTTCGGGGCCTGGGCTTTCTTT.

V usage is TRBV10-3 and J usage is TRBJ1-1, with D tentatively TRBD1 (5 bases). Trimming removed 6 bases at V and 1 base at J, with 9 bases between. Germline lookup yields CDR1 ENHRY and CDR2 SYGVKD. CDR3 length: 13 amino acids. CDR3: CAIRETANTEAFF. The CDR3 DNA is TGTGCCATCAGGGAGACAGCGAACACTGAAGCTTTCTTT.

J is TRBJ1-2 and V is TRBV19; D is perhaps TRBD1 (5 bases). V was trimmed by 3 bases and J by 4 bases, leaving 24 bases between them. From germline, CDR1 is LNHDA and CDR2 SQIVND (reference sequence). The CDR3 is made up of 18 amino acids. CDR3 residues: CASSMPTVGVSWGYGYTF. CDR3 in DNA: TGTGCCAGTAGTATGCCGACAGTAGGGGTCTCTTGGGGCTATGGCTACACCTTC.

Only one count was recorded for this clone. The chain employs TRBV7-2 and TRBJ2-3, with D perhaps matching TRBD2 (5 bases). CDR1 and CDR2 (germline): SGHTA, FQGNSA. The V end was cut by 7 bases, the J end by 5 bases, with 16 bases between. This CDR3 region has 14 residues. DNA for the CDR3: TGTGCCAGCATCTTTATCGGGGATCGAGATACGCAGTATTTT. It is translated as CASIFIGDRDTQYF.

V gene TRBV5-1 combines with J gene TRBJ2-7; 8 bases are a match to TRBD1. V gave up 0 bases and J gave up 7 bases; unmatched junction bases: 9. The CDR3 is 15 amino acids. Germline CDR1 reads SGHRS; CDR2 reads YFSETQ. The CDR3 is CASSLADRVFGEQYF. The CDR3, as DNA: TGCGCCAGCAGCTTGGCGGACAGGGTATTTGGTGAGCAGTACTTC.

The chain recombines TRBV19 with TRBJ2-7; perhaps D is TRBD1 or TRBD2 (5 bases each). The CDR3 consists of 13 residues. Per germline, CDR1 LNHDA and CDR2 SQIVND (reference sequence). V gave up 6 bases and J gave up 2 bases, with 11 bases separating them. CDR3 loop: CASSRDETYEQYF. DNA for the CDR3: TGTGCCAGTAGCCGGGACGAAACCTACGAGCAGTACTTC. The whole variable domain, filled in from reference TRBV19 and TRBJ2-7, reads DGGITQSPKYLFRKEGQNVTLSCEQNLNHDAMYWYRQDPGQGLRLIYYSQIVNDFQKGDIAEGYSVSREKKESFPLTVTSAQKNPTAFYLCASSRDETYEQYFGPGTRLTVT.

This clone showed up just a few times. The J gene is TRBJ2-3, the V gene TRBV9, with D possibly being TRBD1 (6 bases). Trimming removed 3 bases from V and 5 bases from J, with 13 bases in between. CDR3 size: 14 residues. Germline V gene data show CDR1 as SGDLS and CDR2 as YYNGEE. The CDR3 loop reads CASSAYQGIDTQYF. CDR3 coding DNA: TGTGCCAGCAGCGCCTACCAGGGGATAGATACGCAGTATTTT.

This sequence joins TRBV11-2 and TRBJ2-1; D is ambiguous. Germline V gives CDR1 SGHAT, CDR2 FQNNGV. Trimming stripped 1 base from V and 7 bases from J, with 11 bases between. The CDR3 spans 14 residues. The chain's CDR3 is CASSLGTLYNEQFF. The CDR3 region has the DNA TGTGCCAGCAGCTTAGGGACGTTGTATAATGAGCAGTTCTTC.

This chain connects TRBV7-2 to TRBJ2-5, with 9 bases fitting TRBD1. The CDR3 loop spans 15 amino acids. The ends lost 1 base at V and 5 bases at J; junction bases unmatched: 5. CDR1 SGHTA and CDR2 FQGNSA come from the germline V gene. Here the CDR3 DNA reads TGTGCCAGCAGCTTAGGGACAGGGGTTATCGAGACCCAGTACTTC. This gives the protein CASSLGTGVIETQYF.

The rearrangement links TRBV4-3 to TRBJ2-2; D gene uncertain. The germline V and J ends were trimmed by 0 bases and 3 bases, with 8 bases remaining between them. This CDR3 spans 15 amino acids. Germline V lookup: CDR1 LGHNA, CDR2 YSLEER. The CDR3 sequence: CASSQEARYTGELFF. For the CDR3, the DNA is TGCGCCAGCAGCCAAGAAGCTAGGTACACCGGGGAGCTGTTTTTT.

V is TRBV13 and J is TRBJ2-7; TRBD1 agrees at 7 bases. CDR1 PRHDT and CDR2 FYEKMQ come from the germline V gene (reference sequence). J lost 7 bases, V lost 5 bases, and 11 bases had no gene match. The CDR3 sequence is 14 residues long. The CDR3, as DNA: TGTGCCAGCAGCCTACTGAGGGGGCGCTTAGAGCAGTACTTC. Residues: CASSLLRGRLEQYF.

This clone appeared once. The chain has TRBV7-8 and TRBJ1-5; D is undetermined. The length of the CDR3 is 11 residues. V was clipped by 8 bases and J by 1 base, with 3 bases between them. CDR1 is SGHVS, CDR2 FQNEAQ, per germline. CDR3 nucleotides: TGTGCCAGCGGGAGCAATCAGCCCCAGCATTTT. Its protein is CASGSNQPQHF.

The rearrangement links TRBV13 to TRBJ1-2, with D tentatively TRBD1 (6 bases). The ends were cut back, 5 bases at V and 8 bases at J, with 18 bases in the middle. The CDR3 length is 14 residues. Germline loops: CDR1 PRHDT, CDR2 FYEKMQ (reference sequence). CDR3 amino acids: CASSPTRGGSGYTF. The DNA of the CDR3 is TGTGCCAGCAGCCCAACCCGAGGGGGGAGCGGCTACACCTTC.

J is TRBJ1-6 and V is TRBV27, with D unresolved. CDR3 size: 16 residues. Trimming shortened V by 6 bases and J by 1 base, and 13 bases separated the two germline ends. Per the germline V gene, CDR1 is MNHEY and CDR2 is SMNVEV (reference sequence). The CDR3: CASREGPGSYNSPLHF. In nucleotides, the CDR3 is TGTGCCAGCAGGGAAGGCCCGGGATCCTATAATTCACCCCTCCACTTT.

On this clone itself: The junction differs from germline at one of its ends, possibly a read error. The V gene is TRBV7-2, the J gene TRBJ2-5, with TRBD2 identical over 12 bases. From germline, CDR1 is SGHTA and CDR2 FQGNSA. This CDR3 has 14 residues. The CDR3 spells CASSLAGGQETQYF. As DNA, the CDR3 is TGTGCCAGCAGCCTAGCGGGGGGGCAAGAGACCCAGTACTTC.

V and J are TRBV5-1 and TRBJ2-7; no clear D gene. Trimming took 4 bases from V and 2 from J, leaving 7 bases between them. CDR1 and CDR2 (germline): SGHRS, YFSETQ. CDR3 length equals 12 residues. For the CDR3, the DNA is TGCGCCAGCAGCGGTGATACCTACGAGCAGTACTTC. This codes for CASSGDTYEQYF.

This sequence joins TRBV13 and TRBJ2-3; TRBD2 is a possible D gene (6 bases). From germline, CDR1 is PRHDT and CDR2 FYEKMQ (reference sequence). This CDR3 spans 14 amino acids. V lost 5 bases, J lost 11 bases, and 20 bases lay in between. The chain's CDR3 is CASSPKMEIGGQYF. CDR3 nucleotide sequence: TGTGCCAGCAGCCCGAAAATGGAAATCGGGGGGCAGTATTTT.

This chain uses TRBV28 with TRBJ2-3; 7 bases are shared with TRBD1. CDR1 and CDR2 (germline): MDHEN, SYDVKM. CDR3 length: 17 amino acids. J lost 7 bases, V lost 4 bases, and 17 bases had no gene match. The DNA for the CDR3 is TGTGCCAGCAGTTCCCTCCCCGGACAGGTCATTATCAATACGCAGTATTTT. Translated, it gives CASSSLPGQVIINTQYF. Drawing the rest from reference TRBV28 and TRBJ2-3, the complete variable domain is DVKVTQSSRYLVKRTGEKVFLECVQDMDHENMFWYRQDPGLGLRLIYFSYDVKMKEKGDIPEGYSVSREKKERFSLILESASTNQTSMYLCASSSLPGQVIINTQYFGPGTRLTVL.

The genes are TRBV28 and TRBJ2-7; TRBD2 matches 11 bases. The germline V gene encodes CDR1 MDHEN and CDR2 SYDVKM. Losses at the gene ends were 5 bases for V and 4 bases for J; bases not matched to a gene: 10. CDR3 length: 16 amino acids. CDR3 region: CASSRSSGGLFYEQYF. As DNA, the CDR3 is TGTGCCAGCAGTAGATCTAGCGGGGGGCTCTTTTACGAGCAGTACTTC.

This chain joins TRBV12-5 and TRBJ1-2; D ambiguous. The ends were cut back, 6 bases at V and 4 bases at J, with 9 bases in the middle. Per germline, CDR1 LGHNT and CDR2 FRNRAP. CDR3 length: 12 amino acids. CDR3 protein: CASGSPSYGYTF. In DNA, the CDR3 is TGTGCTAGTGGCTCCCCCTCCTATGGCTACACCTTC.

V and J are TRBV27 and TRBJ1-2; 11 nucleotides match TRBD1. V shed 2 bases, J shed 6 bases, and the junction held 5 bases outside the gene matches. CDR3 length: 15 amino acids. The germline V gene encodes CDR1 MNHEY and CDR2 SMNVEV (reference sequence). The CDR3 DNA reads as TGTGCCAGCAGTTTAGAGAGGACAGGGGGCGATGGCTACACCTTC. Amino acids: CASSLERTGGDGYTF.

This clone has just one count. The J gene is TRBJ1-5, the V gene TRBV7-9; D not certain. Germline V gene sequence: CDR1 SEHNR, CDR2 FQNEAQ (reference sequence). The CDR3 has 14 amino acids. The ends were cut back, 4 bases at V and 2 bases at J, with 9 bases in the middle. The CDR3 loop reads CASSSWEGNQPQHF. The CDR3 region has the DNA TGTGCCAGCAGCTCCTGGGAGGGCAATCAGCCCCAGCATTTT.

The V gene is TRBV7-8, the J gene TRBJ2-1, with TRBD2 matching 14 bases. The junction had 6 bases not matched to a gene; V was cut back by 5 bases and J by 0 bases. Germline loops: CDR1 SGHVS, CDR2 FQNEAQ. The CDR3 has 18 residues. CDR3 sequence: CASSKGLAGAFSYNEQFF. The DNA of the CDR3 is TGTGCCAGCAGCAAGGGACTAGCGGGGGCCTTCTCCTACAATGAGCAGTTCTTC. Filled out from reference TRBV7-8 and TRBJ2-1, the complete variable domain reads GAGVSQSPRYKVAKRGQDVALRCDPISGHVSLFWYQQALGQGPEFLTYFQNEAQLDKSGLPSDRFFAERPEGSVSTLKIQRTQQEDSAVYLCASSKGLAGAFSYNEQFFGPGTRLTVL.

The CDR3, as DNA: TGTGCCAGCAGTTTAGACAGGAACTATTACAATGAGCAGTTCTTC. Translation gives CASSLDRNYYNEQFF. The genes are TRBV27 and TRBJ2-1; weak D call: TRBD1 (6 bases). V was pared by 2 bases and J by 4 bases, with 12 bases between. The CDR3 runs to 15 residues. Germline loops: CDR1 MNHEY, CDR2 SMNVEV (reference sequence).

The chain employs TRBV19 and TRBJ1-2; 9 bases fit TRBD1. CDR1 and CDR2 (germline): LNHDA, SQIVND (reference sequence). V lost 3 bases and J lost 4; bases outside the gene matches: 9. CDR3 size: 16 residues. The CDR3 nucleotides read TGTGCCAGTAGTATTCCGGGACAGGGATACGTCTATGGCTACACCTTC. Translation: CASSIPGQGYVYGYTF.

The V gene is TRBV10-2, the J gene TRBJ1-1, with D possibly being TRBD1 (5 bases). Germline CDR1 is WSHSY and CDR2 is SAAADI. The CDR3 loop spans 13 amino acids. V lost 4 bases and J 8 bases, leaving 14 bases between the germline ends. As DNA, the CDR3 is TGCGCCAGCAGTGTATCGGGGGGAAACGAAGCTTTCTTT. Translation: CASSVSGGNEAFF.

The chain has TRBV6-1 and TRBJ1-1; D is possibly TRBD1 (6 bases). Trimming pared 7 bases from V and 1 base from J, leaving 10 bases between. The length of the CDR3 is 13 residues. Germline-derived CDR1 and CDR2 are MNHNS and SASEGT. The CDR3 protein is CASNPQGNTEAFF. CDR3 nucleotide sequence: TGTGCCAGCAACCCACAGGGGAACACTGAAGCTTTCTTT.

CDR3 protein: CASSHGGRPPSEQYF. For the CDR3, the DNA is TGCGCCAGCAGCCACGGTGGCAGACCTCCAAGCGAGCAGTACTTC. The chain links TRBV4-3 to TRBJ2-7; D is unresolved. V was cut by 3 bases and J by 6 bases, with 18 bases left in between. The length of the CDR3 is 15 residues. Germline assignment: CDR1 LGHNA and CDR2 YSLEER.

The CDR3 sequence: CASSQVPRGTGYEQYF. As DNA, the CDR3 is TGTGCCAGCAGCCAGGTCCCCCGGGGGACGGGGTACGAGCAGTACTTC. The chain is built from TRBV4-2 and TRBJ2-7, with D possibly matching TRBD2 (6 bases). This CDR3 region has 16 residues. Germline assignment: CDR1 LGHNA and CDR2 YNFKEQ. Trimming removed 3 bases at V and 4 bases at J, with 19 bases between.

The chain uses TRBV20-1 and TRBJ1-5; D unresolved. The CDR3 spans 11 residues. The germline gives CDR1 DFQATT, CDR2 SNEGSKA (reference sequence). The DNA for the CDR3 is TGCAGCGGTGCTGGAAATCAGCCCCAGCATTTT. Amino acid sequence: CSGAGNQPQHF.

The CDR3 spells CASSLGGQGEQYF. The CDR3 DNA follows: TGTGCCAGCAGCTTAGGCGGACAGGGCGAGCAGTACTTC. This chain joins TRBV7-6 and TRBJ2-7, with 8 bases identical to TRBD1. The V and J ends lost 1 base and 6 bases, in that order; junction bases with no gene match: 2. Germline values: CDR1 SGHVS, CDR2 FNYEAQ. CDR3 length: 13 residues.